This T cell receptor beta chain was documented in a study of T cells after yellow fever vaccination. MiXCR was run by TCRdb on the 5' RACE reads, yielding one entry per CDR3 protein. The sample yields some 320,000 distinct CDR3 sequences, roughly 4% seen once. The CDR3 totals 16 residues. J lost 8 bases, V lost 0 bases, and 8 bases had no gene match. Germline V lookup: CDR1 SGHRS, CDR2 YFSETQ. V and J are TRBV5-1 and TRBJ2-1; 10 nucleotides match TRBD2. This TCR derives from a man younger than 35 who received the YFV17D yellow fever vaccine. The sample in question was PBMCs, obtained 5 days after the yellow fever booster vaccination. CDR3 amino acids: CASSLAGGTSVHEQFF. As DNA, the CDR3 is TGCGCCAGCAGCTTGGCCGGAGGGACTAGCGTACATGAGCAGTTCTTC.